This T cell receptor (beta chain) is drawn from a study of T cell repertoires in cytomegalovirus infection (dated 2019 in TCRdb). The study in broad terms: The HLA type of each donor mattered for the analysis, because public TCR beta signatures pointed to carriage of CMV infection along with the matching HLA type.

This clonotype was detected ten times or more. The antigen this receptor binds is unknown. No per-base quality is available; no much larger clone lies one base away. The full study reports these points: The ex vivo response was dominated by HLA-C-restricted CMV-specific TCR beta clonotypes, which also provided the single most frequent clonotype in two of eight donors. Carriers of CMV infection plus the relevant HLA type were discriminated by the cumulative frequency of public TCR beta family members in the study cohort and in an independent roughly 400-donor cohort.

Sequences LGHNA (CDR1) and YSLEER (CDR2) are obtained from the germline V gene. The CDR3 goes from the cysteine to the phenylalanine over 14 residues. The sequence is cut down to CDR3 DNA, 42 bases in frame from base 1. Relative to germline, V is 0 bases shorter and J is 3 bases shorter, with 8 bases between their ends. This sample was sequenced with an Illumina HiSeq 1500. TCRdb reanalyzed the raw reads on its own, using fastp at Q25 for trimming and MiXCR for clone calling, and kept in-frame beta chains. Rows with a matching CDR3 protein are joined into one entry that keeps the most common DNA and genes. The sample table holds roughly 230,000 distinct CDR3 sequences, of which about a sixth were seen once. The ten largest clones capture less than 50% of the sample.

The TCR originated in a human donor in good health (CMV status not recorded). Some clones in this sample may be carry-over from other donors' samples. What was sequenced was CD8+ T cells from PBMCs. The chain was built from TRBV4-3 and TRBJ2-5, with no reliable assignment of the D segment. The DNA sequence is as follows: TGCGCCAGCAGCCAAGACCCAGGCAAAGAGACCCAGTACTTC. The translation is CASSQDPGKETQYF.